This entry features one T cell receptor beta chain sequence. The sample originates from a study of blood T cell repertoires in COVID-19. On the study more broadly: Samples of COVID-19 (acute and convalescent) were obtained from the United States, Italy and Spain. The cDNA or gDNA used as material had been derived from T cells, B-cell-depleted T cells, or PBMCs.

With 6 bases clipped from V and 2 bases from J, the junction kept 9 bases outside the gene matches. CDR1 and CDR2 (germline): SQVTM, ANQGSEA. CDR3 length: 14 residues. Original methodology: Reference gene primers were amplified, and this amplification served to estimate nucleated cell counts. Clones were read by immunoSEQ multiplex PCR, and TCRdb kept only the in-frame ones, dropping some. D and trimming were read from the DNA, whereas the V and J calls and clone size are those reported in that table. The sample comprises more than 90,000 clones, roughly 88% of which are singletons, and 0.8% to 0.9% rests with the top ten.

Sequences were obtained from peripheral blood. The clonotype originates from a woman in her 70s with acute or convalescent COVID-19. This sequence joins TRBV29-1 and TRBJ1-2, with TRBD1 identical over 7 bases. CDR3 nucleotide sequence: TGCAGCGTGGCTAGACAGGGATCCAACTATGGCTACACCTTC. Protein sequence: CSVARQGSNYGYTF. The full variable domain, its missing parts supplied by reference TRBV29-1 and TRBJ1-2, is SAVISQKPSRDICQRGTSLTIQCQVDSQVTMMFWYRQQPGQSLTLIATANQGSEATYESGFVIDKFPISRPNLTFSTLTVSNMSPEDSSIYLCSVARQGSNYGYTFGSGTRLTVV.